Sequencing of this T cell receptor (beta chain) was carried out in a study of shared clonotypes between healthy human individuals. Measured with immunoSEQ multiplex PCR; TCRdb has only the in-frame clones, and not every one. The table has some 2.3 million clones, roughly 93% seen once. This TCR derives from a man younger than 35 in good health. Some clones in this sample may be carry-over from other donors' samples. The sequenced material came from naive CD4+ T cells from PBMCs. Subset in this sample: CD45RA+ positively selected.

CDR3 in DNA: TGCAGCGTGGCCGGACTAGCGGGCCCTGACTACGAGCAGTACTTC. This encodes CSVAGLAGPDYEQYF. The chain has TRBV29-1 and TRBJ2-7; 11 nucleotides align to TRBD2. Germline V gene sequence: CDR1 SQVTM, CDR2 ANQGSEA. The V segment lost 6 bases and the J segment 3 bases; nucleotides outside the gene matches: 10. This CDR3 comprises 15 residues.